Listed below are T cell receptor beta chains from one sample, sequenced in a study of T cells in narcolepsy. Sequencing was performed with immunoSEQ multiplex PCR; in TCRdb, only in-frame clones are kept and a portion is missing. The sample consists of tens of thousands of clones, less than 90% of them appearing once. Sequencing was carried out using CD45RA- memory CD4+ T cells from PBMCs. The receptors shown here come from a human donor with narcolepsy. The CDR3 runs from the conserved cysteine through the conserved F or W. The order of the fields is clone size, J gene, CDR3 length, D gene, V gene, CDR3 DNA, CDR3 protein. D genes are given only for firm matches. Some rows have no size entry. The others give once, few or many, or a class for an expanded clone.

once TRBJ2-7 14 - TRBV6-6 TGTGCCAGCAAGGGGGGGGCCTTCTCCTACGAGCAGTACTTC CASKGGAFSYEQYF
- TRBJ1-1 15 TRBD1 TRBV5-4 TGTGCCAGCAGCCCCCGGACAGGGATATTGACTGAAGCTTTCTTT CASSPRTGILTEAFF
- TRBJ2-5 14 - TRBV7-8 TGTGCCAGCAGCTTAGGCGAAGGCCAGGACTTCCTGTACTTC CASSLGEGQDFLYF
- TRBJ1-2 12 - TRBV9 TGTGCCAGCAAGCAGGGTAGCTATGGCTACACCTTC CASKQGSYGYTF
few TRBJ1-2 14 - TRBV4-3 TGCGCCAGCAGCCAGGACAACTACGGCTATGGCTACACCTTC CASSQDNYGYGYTF
- TRBJ2-3 14 TRBD2 TRBV11-3 TGTGCCAGCAGCTTAACCGGGGGGGCCAATACGCAGTATTTT CASSLTGGANTQYF
- TRBJ1-2 16 TRBD1 TRBV4-2 TGTGCCAGCAGCCTAGAACGAGGACAGGGGCCTTATGGCTACACCTTC CASSLERGQGPYGYTF
- TRBJ2-3 14 TRBD1 TRBV30 TGTGCCTGGGGCCGACAGGGGATGTTGGATACGCAGTATTTT CAWGRQGMLDTQYF
- TRBJ1-2 13 TRBD1 TRBV2 TGTGCCAGCAGTCCGGACAGGGGATATGGCTACACCTTC CASSPDRGYGYTF
- TRBJ1-4 16 TRBD1 TRBV5-6 TGTGCCAGCAGCTCGACAGGGGGCGAGCTAGGGGAAAAACTGTTTTTT CASSSTGGELGEKLFF
- TRBJ1-5 15 TRBD1 TRBV18 TGTGCCAGCTCACCAGGAGGGGGCGGCAATCAGCCCCAGCATTTT CASSPGGGGNQPQHF
- TRBJ1-5 14 TRBD1 TRBV29-1 TGCAGCGTAGGGGGACAGTATAGCAATCAGCCCCAGCATTTT CSVGGQYSNQPQHF
- TRBJ2-7 12 - TRBV6-1 TGTGCCAGCAGTGAACCGGGGTACGAGCAGTACTTC CASSEPGYEQYF
- TRBJ1-5 14 - TRBV7-6 TGTGCCAGCAGCTTAGGAGGGGTAGGTCAGCCCCAGCATTTT CASSLGGVGQPQHF
- TRBJ2-1 15 TRBD2 TRBV19 TGTGCCAGTAGTATATCCCCGGGAGGGAGCAATGAGCAGTTCTTC CASSISPGGSNEQFF
- TRBJ2-5 16 TRBD2 TRBV14 TGTGCCAGCAGCCAAGATAGGCCTAGCGGCCAAGAGACCCAGTACTTC CASSQDRPSGQETQYF
- TRBJ2-4 14 - TRBV13 TGTGCCAGCAGCCCTCAGGGGGCCAAAAACATTCAGTACTTC CASSPQGAKNIQYF
- TRBJ2-1 19 TRBD1 TRBV5-1 TGCGCCAGCAGCTTGGAGAGACAGGGTAGAAATATTGTCGGGAATGAGCAGTTCTTC CASSLERQGRNIVGNEQFF
once TRBJ2-5 17 TRBD1 TRBV5-1 TGCGCCAGCAGCTTGGCGCTTCTACAGGGGGACGGGGAGACCCAGTACTTC CASSLALLQGDGETQYF
- TRBJ1-6 16 - TRBV4-2 TGTGCCAGCAGCCAAGAATACGGCAGGGCTAATTCACCCCTCCACTTT CASSQEYGRANSPLHF
- TRBJ1-6 16 - TRBV18 TGTGCCAGCTCACCAATGGGAGCCAGGGGCCATTCACCCCTCCACTTT CASSPMGARGHSPLHF
- TRBJ2-5 15 TRBD2 TRBV29-1 TGCAGCGCTAAACGGAGAGCGGGGCACCAAGAGACCCAGTACTTC CSAKRRAGHQETQYF
- TRBJ1-4 16 TRBD1 TRBV15 TGTGCCACCAGCAGCCCTATAGGACAGGAGGGAGAAAAACTGTTTTTT CATSSPIGQEGEKLFF
- TRBJ2-6 14 - TRBV9 TGTGCCAGCAGCCAGCGGAGCGGGGCCAACGTCCTGACTTTC CASSQRSGANVLTF
- TRBJ2-2 11 - TRBV11-2 TGTGCCAGCAGCTTATACGGGGAGCTGTTTTTT CASSLYGELFF
- TRBJ1-6 15 - TRBV2 TGTGCCAGCAGTGAGAAGGAGGCCCCTAATTCACCCCTCCACTTT CASSEKEAPNSPLHF
- TRBJ1-5 15 - TRBV7-6 TGTGCCAGCAGCTTAGGCCAGGGCCGCAATCAGCCCCAGCATTTT CASSLGQGRNQPQHF
- TRBJ2-2 15 - TRBV13 TGTGCCAGCAGCCGTGGACCCTCGAACACCGGGGAGCTGTTTTTT CASSRGPSNTGELFF
once TRBJ2-3 13 TRBD2 TRBV6-1 TGTGCCAGCAGTGAAAGTGGGGGGGGTACGCAGTATTTT CASSESGGGTQYF
- TRBJ1-2 15 - TRBV5-4 TGTGCCAGCGGAATGGACGGAGTCTTTAACTATGGCTACACCTTC CASGMDGVFNYGYTF
once TRBJ1-1 15 - TRBV1 TGCACCAGCAGCCGCGGCGGAGGGGGAGAGACTGAAGCTTTCTTT CTSSRGGGGETEAFF
- TRBJ2-1 15 - TRBV7-2 TGTGCCAGCAGCCCCCCGGGCCGGCCATTCAATGAGCAGTTCTTC CASSPPGRPFNEQFF
- TRBJ2-5 16 TRBD2 TRBV2 TGTGCCAGCAGTGGGGCTAGCGGGGGGAACCAAGAGACCCAGTACTTC CASSGASGGNQETQYF
- TRBJ1-2 14 TRBD1 TRBV29-1 TGCAGCGTTGAAAAGGAAGACAGGGCGGATGGCTACACCTTC CSVEKEDRADGYTF
- TRBJ2-3 16 TRBD1 TRBV5-1 TGCGCCAGCAGCTTGTCTAGGGGGCGAGGCACAGATACGCAGTATTTT CASSLSRGRGTDTQYF
- TRBJ2-1 16 - TRBV30 TGTGCCTGGATCTCCTCTGAGAGGGCCCGGTACAATGAGCAGTTCTTC CAWISSERARYNEQFF
- TRBJ2-3 13 - TRBV7-2 TGTGCCAGCAGCTTCGCTCCCACAGATACGCAGTATTTT CASSFAPTDTQYF
once TRBJ1-3 16 TRBD1 TRBV19 TGTGCCAGTAGTTTACAGGGGGCCGTCTCTGGAAACACCATATATTTT CASSLQGAVSGNTIYF
- TRBJ1-1 14 - TRBV19 TGTGCCAGTAGTATTAGGGTCATGAACACTGAAGCTTTCTTT CASSIRVMNTEAFF
- TRBJ1-6 14 TRBD1 TRBV10-3 TGTGCCATCCGTCCGAGGGACAGTAATTCACCCCTCCACTTT CAIRPRDSNSPLHF